This TCR beta chain is drawn from a study of cytomegalovirus exposure and HLA in healthy donors. V trimming: 4 bases; J trimming: 3 bases; junction bases outside the gene matches: 12. The CDR3 loop spans 17 amino acids. Germline CDR1 reads SGHTA; CDR2 reads FQGNSA. Notes on the study in general: The study labeled 180 or so TCR beta chains cytomegalovirus-associated. According to a subsequent analysis, TCR clusters identified in the first cohort showed a tendency to co-occur across the roughly 110 validation repertoires.

As regards this clone: Its specificity is unknown.

Clones were sequenced by immunoSEQ multiplex PCR, and TCRdb holds only the in-frame ones, with some missing. Here the sample spans about 150,000 clones, roughly 86% being singletons. Sequences were obtained from PBMCs. The chain employs TRBV7-2 and TRBJ1-2; TRBD1 matches 9 bases. The TCR was taken from a human donor in good health. CDR3 DNA sequence: TGTGCCAGCAGCTCTTTAATAGGACAGGGGCAGGACTATGGCTACACCTTC. Protein sequence: CASSSLIGQGQDYGYTF.